This T cell receptor beta chain was sequenced during a study of PD-1 blockade in classical Hodgkin lymphoma. The study, taken as a whole, reports: Undefined causes, possibly disease activity or prior therapy, underlie the repertoire differences.

The data were produced by immunoSEQ multiplex PCR, yet TCRdb's version contains in-frame clones alone and is incomplete. The sample lists 15,000 or so clones; about 89% were seen once. As to this clone: The antigen remains unidentified.

Germline V gene data show CDR1 as WNHNN and CDR2 as SYGVQD (reference sequence). Trimming pared 2 bases from V and 2 bases from J, leaving 9 bases between. This CDR3 has 14 residues. Time point reported: newly diagnosed, previously untreated cHL patient sample. After PBMCs were thawed, their CD8+ T cells were isolated by magnetic negative selection. Sample: CD8+ T cells from blood. The chain carries TRBV10-1 and TRBJ2-5, with no clear D. The clonotype comes from a human donor with classical Hodgkin lymphoma. For the CDR3, the DNA is TGCGCCAGCAGTGAGGGGATCTTGCAAGAGACCCAGTACTTC. Protein sequence: CASSEGILQETQYF.